This T cell receptor beta chain was profiled in a study of T cell repertoires in cytomegalovirus infection. Study at large: Shared public TCR beta signatures pointed to both CMV infection and a matching HLA type. Broader study findings: Ex vivo responses were dominated by HLA-C-restricted CMV-specific TCR beta clonotypes.

Note on this clonotype: Its antigen remains unknown.

TCRdb re-called the reads through MiXCR, storing one row per CDR3 protein. The table shows approximately 290,000 distinct CDR3 sequences, with 20% to 30% occurring only once. This CDR3 is built from 16 residues. From germline, CDR1 is DFQATT and CDR2 SNEGSKA (reference sequence). Trimming removed 2 bases from V and 3 bases from J, with 17 bases in between. This chain uses TRBV20-1 with TRBJ2-1, with a tentative D call TRBD1 (5 bases). The sequence came from a human donor in good health (CMV status not recorded). Some clones in this sample may be carry-over from other donors' samples. What was sequenced was PBMCs. CDR3 sequence reads: CSARPGQNRGYNEQFF. DNA of the CDR3: TGCAGTGCTAGACCCGGGCAGAATAGGGGCTACAATGAGCAGTTCTTC.